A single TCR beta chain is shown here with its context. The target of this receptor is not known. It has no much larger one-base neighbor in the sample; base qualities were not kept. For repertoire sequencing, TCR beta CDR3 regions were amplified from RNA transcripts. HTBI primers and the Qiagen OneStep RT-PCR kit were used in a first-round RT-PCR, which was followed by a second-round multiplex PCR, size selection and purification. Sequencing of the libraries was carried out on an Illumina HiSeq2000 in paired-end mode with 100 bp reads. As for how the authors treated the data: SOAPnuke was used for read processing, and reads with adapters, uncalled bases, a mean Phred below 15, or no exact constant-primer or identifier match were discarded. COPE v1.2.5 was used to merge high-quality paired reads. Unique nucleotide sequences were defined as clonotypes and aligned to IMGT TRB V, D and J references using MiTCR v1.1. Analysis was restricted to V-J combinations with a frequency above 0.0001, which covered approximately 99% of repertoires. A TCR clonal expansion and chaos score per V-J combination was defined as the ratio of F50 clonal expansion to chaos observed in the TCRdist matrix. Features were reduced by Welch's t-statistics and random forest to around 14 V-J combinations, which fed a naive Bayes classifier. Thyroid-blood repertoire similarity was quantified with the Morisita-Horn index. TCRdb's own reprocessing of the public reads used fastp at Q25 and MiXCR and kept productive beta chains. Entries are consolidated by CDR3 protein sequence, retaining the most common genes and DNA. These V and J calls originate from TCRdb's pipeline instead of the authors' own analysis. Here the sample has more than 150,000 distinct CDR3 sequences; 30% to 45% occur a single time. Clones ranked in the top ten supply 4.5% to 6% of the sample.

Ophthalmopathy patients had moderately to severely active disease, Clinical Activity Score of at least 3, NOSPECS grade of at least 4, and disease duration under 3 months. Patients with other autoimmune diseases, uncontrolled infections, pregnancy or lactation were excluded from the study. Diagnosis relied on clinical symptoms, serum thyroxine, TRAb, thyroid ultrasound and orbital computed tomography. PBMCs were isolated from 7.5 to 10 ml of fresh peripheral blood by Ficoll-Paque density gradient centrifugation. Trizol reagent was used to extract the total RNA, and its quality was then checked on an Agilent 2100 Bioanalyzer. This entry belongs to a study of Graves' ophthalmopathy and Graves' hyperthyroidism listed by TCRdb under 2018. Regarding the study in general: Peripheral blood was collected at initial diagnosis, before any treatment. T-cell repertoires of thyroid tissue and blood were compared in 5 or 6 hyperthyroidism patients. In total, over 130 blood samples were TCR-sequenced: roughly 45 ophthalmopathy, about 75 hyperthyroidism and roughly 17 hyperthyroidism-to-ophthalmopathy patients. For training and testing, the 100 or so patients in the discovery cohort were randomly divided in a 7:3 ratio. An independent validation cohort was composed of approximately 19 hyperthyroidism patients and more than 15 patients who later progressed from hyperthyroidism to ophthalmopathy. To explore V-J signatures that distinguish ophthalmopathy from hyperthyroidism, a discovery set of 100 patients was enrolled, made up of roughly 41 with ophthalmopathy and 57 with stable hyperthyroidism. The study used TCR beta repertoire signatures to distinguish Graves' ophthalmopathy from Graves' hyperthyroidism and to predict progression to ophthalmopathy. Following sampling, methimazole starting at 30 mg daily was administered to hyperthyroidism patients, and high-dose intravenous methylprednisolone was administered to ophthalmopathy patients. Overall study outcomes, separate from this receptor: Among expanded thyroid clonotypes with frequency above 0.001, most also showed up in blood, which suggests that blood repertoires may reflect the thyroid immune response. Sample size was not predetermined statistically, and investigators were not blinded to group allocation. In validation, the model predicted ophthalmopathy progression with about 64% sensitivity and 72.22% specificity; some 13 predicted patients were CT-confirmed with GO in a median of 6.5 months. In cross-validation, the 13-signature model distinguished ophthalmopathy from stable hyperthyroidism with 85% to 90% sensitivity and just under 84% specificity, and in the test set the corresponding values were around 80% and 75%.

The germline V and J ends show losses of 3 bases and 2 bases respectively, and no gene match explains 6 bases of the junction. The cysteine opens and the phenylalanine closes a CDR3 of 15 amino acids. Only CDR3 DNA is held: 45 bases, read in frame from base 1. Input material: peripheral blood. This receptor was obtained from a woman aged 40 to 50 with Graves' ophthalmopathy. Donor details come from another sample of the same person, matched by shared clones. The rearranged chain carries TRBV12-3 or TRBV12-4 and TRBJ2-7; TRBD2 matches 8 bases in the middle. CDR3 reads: CASSLSSGRPYEQYF. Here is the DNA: TGTGCCAGCAGTTTGTCCAGCGGGAGACCCTACGAGCAGTACTTC.